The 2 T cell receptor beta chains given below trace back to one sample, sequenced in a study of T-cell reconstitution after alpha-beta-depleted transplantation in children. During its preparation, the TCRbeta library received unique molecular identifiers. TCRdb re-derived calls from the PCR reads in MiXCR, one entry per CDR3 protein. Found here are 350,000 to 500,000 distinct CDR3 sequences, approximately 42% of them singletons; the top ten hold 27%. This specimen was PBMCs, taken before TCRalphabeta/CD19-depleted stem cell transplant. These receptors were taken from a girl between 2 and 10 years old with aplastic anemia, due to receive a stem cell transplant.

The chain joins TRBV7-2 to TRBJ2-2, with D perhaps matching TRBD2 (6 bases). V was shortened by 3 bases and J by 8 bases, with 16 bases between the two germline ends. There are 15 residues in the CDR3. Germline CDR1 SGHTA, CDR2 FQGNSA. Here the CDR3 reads CASSLAGPPMGELFF. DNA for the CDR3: TGTGCCAGCAGCTTGGCGGGACCACCCATGGGGGAGCTGTTTTTT.

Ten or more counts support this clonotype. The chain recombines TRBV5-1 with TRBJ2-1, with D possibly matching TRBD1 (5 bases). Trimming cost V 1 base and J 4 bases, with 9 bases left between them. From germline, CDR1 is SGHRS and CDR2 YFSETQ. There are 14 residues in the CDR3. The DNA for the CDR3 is TGCGCCAGCAGCTTGAGAGACAGTTACAATGAGCAGTTCTTC. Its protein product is CASSLRDSYNEQFF.